Many counts were recorded for the clone carrying this T cell receptor (beta chain). These data originate in a study of T-cell reconstitution after alpha-beta-depleted transplantation in children. Construction of the TCRbeta library involved unique molecular identifiers. TCRdb reprocessed the PCR reads with MiXCR, giving one entry per CDR3 protein. The sample yields 490,000 or so distinct CDR3 sequences, around 12% seen once. The germline CDR1 and CDR2 sequences are DFQATT and SNEGSKA (reference sequence). The CDR3 contains 12 residues. Trimming removed 7 bases from V and 3 bases from J; junction bases left unmatched: 3.

This clonotype originated in a human donor who donated a stem cell graft to a child with combined immunodeficiency. The sample was PBMCs from the stem cell graft donor, taken from the stem cell graft. The V and J genes are TRBV20-1 and TRBJ1-3; TRBD1 agrees at 7 bases. CDR3: CSVYRGGNTIYF. The CDR3 DNA follows: TGCAGTGTCTACAGGGGTGGAAACACCATATATTTT.